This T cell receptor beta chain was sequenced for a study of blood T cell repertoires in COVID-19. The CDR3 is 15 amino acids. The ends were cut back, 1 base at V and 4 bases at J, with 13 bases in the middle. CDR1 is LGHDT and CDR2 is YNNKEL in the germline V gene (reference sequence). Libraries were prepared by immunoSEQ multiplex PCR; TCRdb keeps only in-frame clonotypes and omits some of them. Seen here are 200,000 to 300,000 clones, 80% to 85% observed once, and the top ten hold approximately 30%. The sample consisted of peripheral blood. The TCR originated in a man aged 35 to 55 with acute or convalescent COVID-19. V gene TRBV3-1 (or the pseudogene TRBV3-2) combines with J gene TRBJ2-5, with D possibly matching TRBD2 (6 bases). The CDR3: CASSQGSGHGETQYF. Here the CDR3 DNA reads TGTGCCAGCAGCCAAGGTAGCGGACACGGAGAGACCCAGTACTTC.